The 11 T cell receptor beta chains presented below share a single source sample, sequenced in a study of blood T cell repertoires in COVID-19. Clones were sequenced by immunoSEQ multiplex PCR, and TCRdb holds only the in-frame ones, with some missing. Altogether hundreds of thousands of clones are present, 85% being singletons, with the ten largest covering under 2%. Sequencing was carried out using PBMCs or T cells enriched from blood (not recorded which). The source of these receptors is a woman between 25 and 40 years old who had been exposed to COVID-19.

This chain's CDR3 is CASSETGGLSGNTIYF. CDR3 in DNA: TGCGCCAGCAGCGAGACAGGGGGTCTCTCTGGAAACACCATATATTTT. The rearrangement joins TRBV5-1 to TRBJ1-3; 9 bases match TRBD1. CDR3 size: 16 residues. The J segment lost 0 bases and the V segment lost 4 bases, leaving 5 bases of the junction unmatched. CDR1 SGHRS and CDR2 YFSETQ come from the germline V gene.

This clone was observed a few times. J is TRBJ1-5 and V is TRBV27; D call uncertain. Germline values: CDR1 MNHEY, CDR2 SMNVEV (reference sequence). Trimming took 3 bases from V and 0 from J, leaving 3 bases between them. The CDR3 has 13 amino acids. CDR3 sequence reads: CASSFSSNQPQHF. In nucleotides, the CDR3 is TGTGCCAGCAGTTTTAGTAGCAATCAGCCCCAGCATTTT.

J is TRBJ2-3 and V is TRBV27, with TRBD2 as a possible D gene (5 bases). The CDR3 runs 15 residues. V was pared by 6 bases and J by 2 bases, with 15 bases between. Germline loops: CDR1 MNHEY, CDR2 SMNVEV (reference sequence). The CDR3 DNA is TGTGCCAGCAGCTCGGAAGGCCGGGACACAGATACGCAGTATTTT. It is translated as CASSSEGRDTDTQYF.

The genes are TRBV28 and TRBJ1-2; 9 bases align to TRBD1. The CDR3 totals 11 residues. Germline assignment: CDR1 MDHEN and CDR2 SYDVKM. CDR3 sequence reads: CLTGGAYGYTF. The CDR3 nucleotides are TGTTTAACAGGGGGCGCCTATGGCTACACCTTC.

This chain connects TRBV27 to TRBJ2-3; D is possibly TRBD1 (6 bases). V lost 4 bases and J 6 bases, leaving 8 bases between the germline ends. Germline assignment: CDR1 MNHEY and CDR2 SMNVEV (reference sequence). The CDR3 loop spans 12 amino acids. The CDR3 DNA is TGTGCCAGCAGTTCTAGGGGGGATACGCAGTATTTT. Its protein product is CASSSRGDTQYF.

The J gene is TRBJ2-1, the V gene TRBV28; TRBD2 agrees at 10 bases. J gave up 6 bases and V 7 bases, and 6 bases lay outside the gene matches. CDR3 length: 14 residues. Germline V CDR1 and CDR2: MDHEN, SYDVKM. CDR3 sequence reads: CASNLAGVRNEQFF. CDR3 DNA: TGTGCCAGCAACCTAGCGGGAGTTCGCAATGAGCAGTTCTTC.

This clone was counted a single time. The gene calls are TRBV20-1 and TRBJ1-1, with D maybe TRBD1 (6 bases). CDR1 DFQATT and CDR2 SNEGSKA come from the germline V gene (reference sequence). There are 16 residues in the CDR3. V gave up 3 bases and J gave up 4 bases, with 21 bases separating them. CDR3 protein: CSASNREYAWGTEAFF. In DNA form, the CDR3 reads TGCAGTGCTAGTAACAGGGAATACGCCTGGGGCACTGAAGCTTTCTTT.

This sequence joins TRBV10-1 and TRBJ2-4; 7 bases match TRBD2. V was clipped by 3 bases and J by 9 bases; unmatched bases: 11. CDR1 and CDR2 from the germline V gene are WNHNN and SYGVQD (reference sequence). The CDR3 is 15 residues long. The CDR3 bases are TGCGCCAGCAGTGAAGGTACTAGCGCCGGGGGCATTCAGTACTTC. Translation: CASSEGTSAGGIQYF.

V gene TRBV29-1 combines with J gene TRBJ1-4; no firm D call. The CDR3 has 13 amino acids. Germline V gene lookup returns CDR1 SQVTM and CDR2 ANQGSEA. Trimming cost V 5 bases and J 7 bases, with 14 bases left between them. Written as DNA, the CDR3 is TGCAGCGTTTTAGAGGGTATGGGTGAAAAACTGTTTTTT. Protein: CSVLEGMGEKLFF.

The rearrangement uses TRBV6-5 and TRBJ1-6, with a possible D match to TRBD1 (6 bases). This CDR3 has 15 amino acids. Germline loops: CDR1 MNHEY, CDR2 SVGAGI. V shed 0 bases and J shed 8 bases, with 11 bases lying between them. This chain's CDR3 is CASSYSGAGDSPLHF. CDR3 coding DNA: TGTGCCAGCAGTTACTCGGGGGCTGGGGATTCACCCCTCCACTTT.

This clone was observed a few times. This chain uses TRBV14 with TRBJ1-5, with TRBD1 matching 7 bases. The CDR3 sequence is 12 residues long. Germline loops: CDR1 SGHDN, CDR2 FVKESK. With V trimmed by 9 bases and J by 4 bases, 3 bases remained unmatched. In nucleotides, the CDR3 is TGTGCCAGGGTGACAGGGAATCAGCCCCAGCATTTT. This encodes CARVTGNQPQHF.